One sample yielded the 14 T cell receptor beta chains listed below, sequenced in a study of human T cells and chemical hapten exposure. The sample's time point: healthy volunteer bleed at 6 weeks. From whole blood left unfractionated, total RNA was extracted. TCRdb recomputed calls from the RACE reads with MiXCR, one row per CDR3 protein. Of approximately 79,000 distinct CDR3 sequences detected, roughly 8.7% appear once; the ten largest clones hold around 1.6%. Specimen: whole blood. Receptors originate from a male donor in good health. Some clones in this sample may be carry-over from other donors' samples.

A few counts support this clonotype. The V and J genes are TRBV4-2 and TRBJ1-4; D might be TRBD1 (6 bases). With 0 bases removed from V and 6 bases from J, the gap between germline ends came to 11 bases. In germline, CDR1 is LGHNA, CDR2 YNFKEQ. The CDR3 contains 15 residues. For the CDR3, the DNA is TGTGCCAGCAGCCAAGAAGGGGGGGTGGATGAAAAACTGTTTTTT. Protein product: CASSQEGGVDEKLFF.

This clonotype was counted ten times or more. The chain joins TRBV11-1 to TRBJ2-5; 8 positions agree with TRBD1. There are 15 residues in the CDR3. V gave up 4 bases and J gave up 3 bases; unmatched junction bases: 7. The V gene's germline CDR1 is SGHAT and CDR2 FQDESV (reference sequence). CDR3 in amino acids: CASSSPRTGKETQYF. CDR3 DNA: TGTGCCAGCAGCTCGCCTCGGACAGGGAAAGAGACCCAGTACTTC.

The chain employs TRBV2 and TRBJ1-1; D is ambiguous. This CDR3 has 14 amino acids. Trimming removed 5 bases at V and 2 bases at J, with 12 bases between. CDR1 and CDR2 from the germline V gene are SNHLY and FYNNEI. The CDR3 nucleotides are TGTGCCAGCAGTTACAAGTGGGGAAACACTGAAGCTTTCTTT. Protein product: CASSYKWGNTEAFF.

Only a few counts were recorded for this clonotype. The chain has TRBV6-5 and TRBJ2-7, with 7 positions matching TRBD1. The CDR3 sequence is 13 residues long. The V gene end was trimmed by 0 bases and the J gene end by 6 bases; junction bases not matched to a gene: 2. Germline V gives CDR1 MNHEY, CDR2 SVGAGI. CDR3 DNA: TGTGCCAGCAGTTACTCAGGGGGCCGCGAGCAGTACTTC. Its translation: CASSYSGGREQYF.

The chain has TRBV29-1 and TRBJ2-5, with 8 nucleotides matching TRBD2. Germline V gene lookup returns CDR1 SQVTM and CDR2 ANQGSEA. The V and J ends lost 7 bases and 5 bases, in that order; junction bases with no gene match: 6. The CDR3 contains 12 residues. DNA for the CDR3: TGCAGCGGCGGACCTAGCGGGGAGACCCAGTACTTC. Protein: CSGGPSGETQYF.

This chain connects TRBV25-1 to TRBJ2-1; D remains ambiguous. Germline loops: CDR1 MGHDK, CDR2 SYGVNS. The length of the CDR3 is 14 residues. V lost 10 bases to trimming and J lost 3 bases, with 16 bases between them. The CDR3 spells CATIDGGDYNEQFF. The CDR3 DNA follows: TGTGCCACTATAGACGGCGGAGACTACAATGAGCAGTTCTTC. The full variable domain, rest sourced from reference TRBV25-1 and TRBJ2-1, is EADIYQTPRYLVIGTGKKITLECSQTMGHDKMYWYQQDPGMELHLIHYSYGVNSTEKGDLSSESTVSRIRTEHFPLTLESARPSHTSQYLCATIDGGDYNEQFFGPGTRLTVL.

The genes are TRBV5-4 and TRBJ2-7; the match to TRBD1 covers 9 bases. The germline gives CDR1 SGHNT, CDR2 YYREEE (reference sequence). Germline trimming cut 4 bases from V and 1 base from J; bases unmatched to any gene: 6. CDR3 size: 15 residues. CDR3 amino acids: CASSPDRGRSYEQYF. CDR3 DNA sequence: TGTGCCAGCAGCCCGGACAGGGGAAGGTCCTACGAGCAGTACTTC.

This clonotype was picked up many times. CDR3 amino acids: CASRPSAGSNYGYTF. The DNA of the CDR3 is TGTGCCAGCAGACCCAGCGCAGGGTCCAACTATGGCTACACCTTC. V and J are TRBV7-2 and TRBJ1-2; maybe TRBD1 (5 bases). CDR3 length equals 15 residues. Per germline, CDR1 SGHTA and CDR2 FQGNSA. With 6 bases removed from V and 2 bases from J, the gap between germline ends came to 16 bases.

This clonotype was seen a few times. The chain is built from TRBV21-1 and TRBJ2-2; TRBD2 reflects the table's D call only, with no check against the DNA. TRBV21-1 counts as a pseudogene. The CDR3 length is 17 residues. The CDR3 nucleotides read TGTGCCAGCAGCAAGGGGAGACTAGCGGGAGAATCCGGGGAGCTGTTTTTT. It is translated as CASSKGRLAGESGELFF.

The chain uses TRBV7-9 and TRBJ1-2; TRBD1 matches 7 bases. Germline V gene data show CDR1 as SEHNR and CDR2 as FQNEAQ (reference sequence). Trimming cost V 5 bases and J 8 bases; bases outside gene matches: 14. This CDR3 is 15 amino acids long. CDR3 nucleotide sequence: TGTGCCAGCAGCACGGGGACAGAGAGGACCTCCGGCTACACCTTC. Encoded protein: CASSTGTERTSGYTF.

The rearrangement joins TRBV12-3 or TRBV12-4 to TRBJ2-7; 10 bases align to TRBD1. This CDR3 comprises 13 residues. Germline trimming cut 7 bases from V and 3 bases from J; bases unmatched to any gene: 3. For the CDR3, the DNA is TGTGCCAGCACCCGGGACAGGGGCTACGAGCAGTACTTC. The encoded protein is CASTRDRGYEQYF.

The chain uses TRBV7-9 and TRBJ1-6, with D maybe TRBD1 (5 bases). The CDR3 has 14 residues. Trimming left V 3 bases short and J 8 bases short, with 11 bases between. Germline values: CDR1 SEHNR, CDR2 FQNEAQ (reference sequence). The CDR3 DNA reads as TGTGCCAGCAGCTTCGGGCAGGGAGATTCACCCCTCCACTTT. Translating it yields CASSFGQGDSPLHF.

This clonotype was picked up many times. The gene calls are TRBV4-3 and TRBJ2-7; 8 bases are shared with TRBD1. The CDR3 is 16 amino acids. The V gene end was trimmed by 0 bases and the J gene end by 2 bases; junction bases not matched to a gene: 6. The germline V gene has CDR1 LGHNA and CDR2 YSLEER. The CDR3 region has the DNA TGCGCCAGCAGCCAAGAAAAGGACAGGGACCCCTACGAGCAGTACTTC. Translated, it gives CASSQEKDRDPYEQYF.

The genes are TRBV5-5 and TRBJ2-3; D perhaps matches TRBD1 (5 bases). Deletions cut 0 bases from V and 3 bases from J, with 14 bases between. The CDR3 is 16 residues long. Germline V CDR1 and CDR2: SGHKS, YYEKEE (reference sequence). CDR3 sequence (DNA): TGTGCCAGCAGCTTGGGTCAGGGTATGGTGACAGATACGCAGTATTTT. Translated, it gives CASSLGQGMVTDTQYF.